Below, 22 T cell receptor beta chains from the same sample are listed, as sequenced in a study of cytomegalovirus exposure and HLA in healthy donors. PCR involved 60 Vbeta and 13 Jbeta primers. This table comes from immunoSEQ multiplex PCR, and its TCRdb copy is limited to in-frame clones, with some not included. The table records around 94,000 clones, roughly three fifths of them present only once. Source material: PBMCs. The receptors derive from a human donor in good health.

The chain recombines TRBV2 with TRBJ1-5; D unclear. This CDR3 region has 12 residues. V lost 4 bases and J 9 bases, leaving 10 bases between the germline ends. CDR1 and CDR2 (germline): SNHLY, FYNNEI. CDR3 sequence reads: CASSAPQVPQHF. CDR3 sequence (DNA): TGTGCCAGCAGTGCCCCCCAGGTGCCCCAGCATTTT.

In the case of this clone: The sample has other DNA sequences that encode this CDR3 too. The gene calls are TRBV19 and TRBJ1-4; D uncertain. The germline V gene encodes CDR1 LNHDA and CDR2 SQIVND (reference sequence). This CDR3 is 13 amino acids long. V lost 3 bases and J 5 bases, leaving 7 bases between the germline ends. The CDR3 loop is CASSIWQNEKLFF. Here the CDR3 DNA reads TGTGCCAGTAGTATTTGGCAGAATGAAAAACTGTTTTTT. Looking up the rest from reference TRBV19 and TRBJ1-4 gives the full variable domain: DGGITQSPKYLFRKEGQNVTLSCEQNLNHDAMYWYRQDPGQGLRLIYYSQIVNDFQKGDIAEGYSVSREKKESFPLTVTSAQKNPTAFYLCASSIWQNEKLFFGSGTQLSVL.

This chain joins TRBV30 and TRBJ2-7; 7 bases are a match to TRBD1. V lost 7 bases to trimming and J lost 3 bases; unmatched junction nucleotides: 9. Germline values: CDR1 GTSNPN, CDR2 SVGIG (reference sequence). This CDR3 region has 13 residues. CDR3 protein: CAFTGVQSYEQYF. The DNA of the CDR3 is TGTGCCTTCACAGGGGTGCAGAGCTACGAGCAGTACTTC.

V usage is TRBV5-4 and J usage is TRBJ1-2; tentatively, D is TRBD1 (5 bases). Per the germline V gene, CDR1 is SGHNT and CDR2 is YYREEE (reference sequence). Trimming stripped 4 bases from V and 8 bases from J, with 18 bases between. The CDR3 has 14 amino acids. CDR3 sequence reads: CASSLDRGRDGYTF. DNA for the CDR3: TGTGCCAGCAGCCTCGACCGGGGGAGGGACGGCTACACCTTC.

The chain couples TRBV2 to TRBJ2-3, with a weak D call TRBD1 (6 bases). V lost 0 bases and J 6 bases, leaving 22 bases between the germline ends. Germline V gene data show CDR1 as SNHLY and CDR2 as FYNNEI. The CDR3 length is 18 residues. CDR3 nucleotides: TGTGCCAGCAGTGAAGCGGTATTGGGGGCCCGCTTCTTCGATACGCAGTATTTT. Encoded protein: CASSEAVLGARFFDTQYF.

This chain links TRBV19 with TRBJ1-1, with TRBD1 matching 7 bases. The length of the CDR3 is 16 residues. Germline trimming cut 5 bases from V and 3 bases from J; bases unmatched to any gene: 12. CDR1 and CDR2 (germline): LNHDA, SQIVND (reference sequence). The CDR3 DNA reads as TGTGCCAGTAGTCTCCGACAGGGTACGTTGGACACTGAAGCTTTCTTT. Amino acid sequence: CASSLRQGTLDTEAFF.

This chain connects TRBV19 to TRBJ2-5; 7 bases are shared with TRBD2. The germline V gene encodes CDR1 LNHDA and CDR2 SQIVND (reference sequence). The CDR3 covers 13 residues. Trimming at V came to 4 bases and at J to 2 bases, leaving 1 base not matched to a gene. The CDR3 region has the DNA TGTGCCAGTAGTACTAGCGGACAAGAGACCCAGTACTTC. Its protein product is CASSTSGQETQYF.

This chain links TRBV7-6 with TRBJ2-1; 10 nucleotides agree with TRBD2. CDR1 and CDR2 from the germline V gene are SGHVS and FNYEAQ. CDR3 length: 16 residues. Trimming cost V 5 bases and J 6 bases; bases outside gene matches: 10. DNA of the CDR3: TGTGCCAGCAGCGATTCCGGGACTAGCGCTCTCAATGAGCAGTTCTTC. Its translation: CASSDSGTSALNEQFF. Based on the CDR3 plus reference TRBV7-6 and TRBJ2-1, the full variable domain is GAGVSQSPRYKVTKRGQDVALRCDPISGHVSLYWYRQALGQGPEFLTYFNYEAQQDKSGLPNDRFSAERPEGSISTLTIQRTEQRDSAMYRCASSDSGTSALNEQFFGPGTRLTVL.

The chain recombines TRBV5-1 with TRBJ2-3; 9 bases map to TRBD1. Germline V lookup: CDR1 SGHRS, CDR2 YFSETQ. V lost 3 bases, J lost 4 bases, and 9 bases stayed unmatched. The CDR3 is 16 amino acids. CDR3 sequence: CASSSNRDRVSDTQYF. Written as DNA, the CDR3 is TGCGCCAGCAGCTCAAACCGGGACAGGGTTTCAGATACGCAGTATTTT.

There are a few counts of this clone. The J gene is TRBJ2-7, the V gene TRBV6-1; 11 positions agree with TRBD2. V lost 5 bases, J lost 2 bases, and 5 bases stayed unmatched. The length of the CDR3 is 15 residues. Germline CDR1 and CDR2: MNHNS and SASEGT. The CDR3 nucleotides are TGTGCCAGCAGTCCCCTAGCGGGAGGTGCCTACGAGCAGTACTTC. Protein sequence: CASSPLAGGAYEQYF.

This clone was detected only a few times. The gene calls are TRBV5-5 and TRBJ2-7; possible D gene TRBD1, 6 bases. The germline CDR1 and CDR2 sequences are SGHKS and YYEKEE (reference sequence). The V end lost 2 bases, the J end lost 5 bases, and 17 bases lay between the germline ends. The CDR3 runs 15 residues. CDR3 bases: TGTGCCAGCAGCTTAAGCTGGGGGCGGCTTGACGAGCAGTACTTC. Its protein product is CASSLSWGRLDEQYF.

This clone showed up just a few times. This chain connects TRBV6-1 to TRBJ1-1; 12 bases match TRBD1. The CDR3 is 13 amino acids. V dropped 6 bases and J dropped 10; count of bases not matched to a gene: 6. The germline gives CDR1 MNHNS, CDR2 SASEGT. The CDR3 here is CASRGQGASSAFF. The CDR3 DNA sequence: TGTGCCAGCAGGGGACAGGGGGCGAGTTCAGCTTTCTTT.

V gene TRBV27 combines with J gene TRBJ2-1; no clear D. This CDR3 spans 15 amino acids. In germline, CDR1 is MNHEY, CDR2 SMNVEV (reference sequence). V was clipped by 3 bases and J by 5 bases, with 14 bases between them. CDR3 region: CASSFRTTYNNEQFF. DNA for the CDR3: TGTGCCAGCAGTTTTAGAACTACCTACAACAATGAGCAGTTCTTC.

The V gene is TRBV9, the J gene TRBJ2-1; the match to TRBD2 covers 9 bases. The CDR3 runs to 15 residues. Trimming at V came to 1 base and at J to 5 bases, leaving 4 bases not matched to a gene. Germline V gene sequence: CDR1 SGDLS, CDR2 YYNGEE. CDR3 sequence: CASSVSSGRNNEQFF. CDR3 nucleotides: TGTGCCAGCAGCGTATCCAGCGGGAGGAACAATGAGCAGTTCTTC.

This sequence joins TRBV5-4 and TRBJ2-1; maybe TRBD1 (5 bases). V was clipped by 0 bases and J by 4 bases, with 11 bases between them. The CDR3 has 15 residues. Looked up from germline, CDR1 is SGHNT and CDR2 is YYREEE (reference sequence). The DNA of the CDR3 is TGTGCCAGCAGCTTGGCTAGGGGCGCTTACAATGAGCAGTTCTTC. Protein sequence: CASSLARGAYNEQFF. Full variable domain (outside the CDR3, taken from reference TRBV5-4 and TRBJ2-1): ETGVTQSPTHLIKTRGQQVTLRCSSQSGHNTVSWYQQALGQGPQFIFQYYREEENGRGNFPPRFSGLQFPNYSSELNVNALELDDSALYLCASSLARGAYNEQFFGPGTRLTVL.

This clone has more than one count but fewer than ten. The chain employs TRBV12-5 and TRBJ2-1, with 8 bases matching TRBD1. With V trimmed by 5 bases and J by 4 bases, 10 bases remained unmatched. CDR3 length: 16 residues. Germline CDR1 is LGHNT and CDR2 is FRNRAP. CDR3 amino acids: CASGGYQGAIYNEQFF. The CDR3 DNA follows: TGTGCTAGTGGTGGGTACCAGGGGGCTATTTACAATGAGCAGTTCTTC. The full variable domain, rest sourced from reference TRBV12-5 and TRBJ2-1, is DARVTQTPRHKVTEMGQEVTMRCQPILGHNTVFWYRQTMMQGLELLAYFRNRAPLDDSGMPKDRFSAEMPDATLATLKIQPSEPRDSAVYFCASGGYQGAIYNEQFFGPGTRLTVL.

The chain recombines TRBV7-9 with TRBJ2-5; tentatively, D is TRBD2 (6 bases). The assigned J gene may be wrong: the sequence end matches TRBJ2-7 better. Germline assignment: CDR1 SEHNR and CDR2 FQNEAQ (reference sequence). This CDR3 contains 14 residues. This CDR3 is CASSLALASHEQYF. The CDR3 bases are TGTGCCAGCAGCTTAGCCCTAGCGTCTCACGAGCAGTACTTC.

The chain joins TRBV18 to TRBJ2-7; 8 bases map to TRBD2. V shed 5 bases and J 0 bases; nucleotides not matched to a gene: 3. CDR3 length: 14 residues. The V gene's germline CDR1 is KGHSH and CDR2 LQKENI. Written as DNA, the CDR3 is TGTGCCAGCTCATCCAGCGGGAGCTCCTACGAGCAGTACTTC. Residues: CASSSSGSSYEQYF.

V and J are TRBV15 and TRBJ2-1; 9 nucleotides agree with TRBD2. Germline-derived CDR1 and CDR2 are LNHNV and YYDKDF (reference sequence). The CDR3 runs 16 residues. Unmatched junction bases numbered 11, after V lost 6 bases and J lost 5 bases. The CDR3 here is CATRVGPGLANNEQFF. CDR3 DNA: TGTGCCACCAGAGTGGGACCGGGACTAGCCAACAATGAGCAGTTCTTC.

The chain carries TRBV18 and TRBJ1-2; maybe TRBD1 (6 bases). CDR1 is KGHSH, CDR2 LQKENI, per germline. V lost 2 bases to trimming and J lost 2 bases, with 9 bases between them. CDR3 size: 14 residues. CDR3 nucleotides: TGTGCCAGCTCACCAAGGACAGAAAACTATGGCTACACCTTC. This translates into CASSPRTENYGYTF.

This clone was seen a handful of times. This chain links TRBV28 with TRBJ1-4, with D uncertain. Germline values: CDR1 MDHEN, CDR2 SYDVKM. V was trimmed by 1 base and J by 2 bases, leaving 14 bases between them. The length of the CDR3 is 17 residues. The CDR3 loop is CASSLYGDPKTNEKLFF. The CDR3 DNA sequence: TGTGCCAGCAGTTTATACGGGGATCCGAAGACTAATGAAAAACTGTTTTTT.

This chain links TRBV18 with TRBJ2-5, with unresolved D. The V gene lost 2 bases and the J gene lost 3 bases, with 10 bases spanning the gap. Germline CDR1 KGHSH, CDR2 LQKENI. The CDR3 covers 14 residues. CDR3 region: CASSPGQVEETQYF. DNA of the CDR3: TGTGCCAGCTCACCAGGGCAGGTCGAAGAGACCCAGTACTTC.